Shown below are 9 T cell receptor beta chains from a single sample sequenced in a study of blood T cells in healthy people across ages. It was with a sample-barcoded 5' primer and a J-beta primer mix that a second PCR of roughly 7 to 11 cycles was run. Each CDR3 protein gets one entry after TCRdb re-called the 5' RACE reads with MiXCR. The table lists under 2 million distinct CDR3 sequences, roughly a third of them singletons. Specimen: blood. These TCRs come from a woman aged 25 to 45 in good health.

As for this clonotype: The junction does not match germline at one end; this may be a read error. The chain combines TRBV12-3 or TRBV12-4 with TRBJ2-3, with 10 nucleotides matching TRBD2. The CDR3 spans 15 residues. The CDR3 nucleotides read TGTACCAGCAGTGCCGGGACTAGCGAAACAGATACGCAGTATTTT. It encodes CTSSAGTSETDTQYF.

The V and J genes are TRBV15 and TRBJ2-7; TRBD1 aligns across 10 bases. CDR3 length equals 19 residues. Trimming removed 0 bases from V and 3 bases from J; junction bases left unmatched: 14. Germline CDR1 reads LNHNV; CDR2 reads YYDKDF (reference sequence). CDR3 sequence reads: CATSRDLSDRGLRDYEQYF. As DNA, the CDR3 is TGTGCCACCAGCAGAGATCTATCCGACAGGGGGCTCAGGGACTACGAGCAGTACTTC.

This clonotype was recorded once. An end of the junction does not agree with germline; a read error may underlie this. The J gene is TRBJ2-3, the V gene TRBV9, with 7 bases identical to TRBD2. This CDR3 is built from 18 residues. Germline V gives CDR1 SGDLS, CDR2 YYNGEE. The CDR3 is CASAPGEGGTPHTDRQYF. CDR3 coding DNA: TGTGCCAGCGCCCCTGGTGAGGGAGGGACCCCACACACAGATAGGCAGTATTTT.

This rearrangement joins TRBV6-1 to TRBJ2-7, with D hard to call. V lost 2 bases, J lost 6 bases, and 8 bases lay in between. This CDR3 comprises 12 residues. Germline CDR1 and CDR2: MNHNS and SASEGT. CDR3 sequence: CASSETLPEQYF. The CDR3 region has the DNA TGTGCCAGCAGTGAAACTTTGCCCGAGCAGTACTTC.

The chain combines TRBV27 with TRBJ1-5; D is perhaps TRBD1 (5 bases). Germline-derived CDR1 and CDR2 are MNHEY and SMNVEV (reference sequence). Trimming stripped 2 bases from V and 7 bases from J, with 12 bases between. The length of the CDR3 is 14 residues. Written as DNA, the CDR3 is TGTGCCAGCAGTTTAGGTGTCCGGGGGCAGCCCCAGCATTTT. Translation gives CASSLGVRGQPQHF.

This clonotype was seen more than once but under ten times. The rearrangement links TRBV27 to TRBJ1-2; a weak D match, TRBD1 (6 bases). CDR3 size: 16 residues. The ends were cut back, 0 bases at V and 4 bases at J, with 15 bases in the middle. The germline V gene encodes CDR1 MNHEY and CDR2 SMNVEV (reference sequence). The CDR3 DNA sequence: TGTGCCAGCAGTTTATCGGGGGGTTGGACAGTCTATGGCTACACCTTC. The encoded protein is CASSLSGGWTVYGYTF.

This clonotype appeared a few times. The chain carries TRBV5-1 and TRBJ2-5; the match to TRBD2 covers 11 bases. CDR3 length: 16 amino acids. Trimming at V came to 5 bases and at J to 1 base, leaving 7 bases not matched to a gene. The germline V gene encodes CDR1 SGHRS and CDR2 YFSETQ. The CDR3 DNA follows: TGCGCCAGCAGGCGACTAGCGGGGAATATCCAAGAGACCCAGTACTTC. It yields the protein CASRRLAGNIQETQYF. Filled out from reference TRBV5-1 and TRBJ2-5, the complete variable domain reads KAGVTQTPRYLIKTRGQQVTLSCSPISGHRSVSWYQQTPGQGLQFLFEYFSETQRNKGNFPGRFSGRQFSNSRSEMNVSTLELGDSALYLCASRRLAGNIQETQYFGPGTRLLVL.

The V call is TRBV4-1, the J call TRBJ1-1; D is undetermined. CDR1 and CDR2 (germline): MGHRA, YSYEKL. V was pared by 1 base and J by 1 base, with 4 bases between. This CDR3 region has 13 residues. The CDR3 DNA sequence: TGCGCCAGCAGCCAAGCTCCGAACACTGAAGCTTTCTTT. Translating it yields CASSQAPNTEAFF.

The chain couples TRBV29-1 to TRBJ2-2; 7 positions match TRBD1. Germline values: CDR1 SQVTM, CDR2 ANQGSEA. The CDR3 contains 14 residues. J was trimmed by 4 bases and V by 7 bases; bases with no gene match: 9. CDR3 bases: TGCAGCGCCCGACAGGGAATAGGCACCGGGGAGCTGTTTTTT. Its protein is CSARQGIGTGELFF.